These 4 T cell receptor beta chains were sequenced from one sample in a study of shared clonotypes between healthy human individuals. Assay: immunoSEQ multiplex PCR; the TCRdb copy retains only in-frame clones and omits some. The sample lists under 2.5 million clones; about 90% were seen once. The sequenced material came from naive CD4+ T cells from PBMCs. Subset noted: CD45RA+ positively selected. The receptor set was obtained from a young man in good health. Some clones in this sample may be carry-over from other donors' samples.

The DNA for the CDR3 is TGTGCCAGCAGCACAGCGGGGGGCTACACCTTC. Encoded protein: CASSTAGGYTF. V gene TRBV5-4 combines with J gene TRBJ1-2; D ambiguous. Germline V gene lookup returns CDR1 SGHNT and CDR2 YYREEE (reference sequence). The germline V and J ends were trimmed by 4 bases and 8 bases, with 9 bases remaining between them. The CDR3 contains 11 residues.

The rearrangement links TRBV28 to TRBJ2-7; D perhaps matches TRBD2 (5 bases). Deletions cut 5 bases from V and 2 bases from J, with 19 bases between. Germline V lookup: CDR1 MDHEN, CDR2 SYDVKM. The CDR3 loop spans 16 amino acids. The CDR3 loop is CASSPPGSARAYEQYF. CDR3 nucleotide sequence: TGTGCCAGCAGTCCGCCTGGTAGCGCGCGTGCCTACGAGCAGTACTTC.

The chain recombines TRBV6-1 with TRBJ1-2; D remains ambiguous. V lost 6 bases to trimming and J lost 3 bases, with 17 bases between them. The CDR3 is 15 residues long. Germline loops: CDR1 MNHNS, CDR2 SASEGT. CDR3 loop: CASRKPGPPDYGYTF. The CDR3 coding sequence is TGTGCCAGCAGGAAACCCGGGCCGCCAGACTATGGCTACACCTTC.

This rearrangement joins TRBV5-1 to TRBJ2-1, with TRBD2 identical over 16 bases. Per germline, CDR1 SGHRS and CDR2 YFSETQ. CDR3 length: 15 amino acids. The junction had 2 bases not matched to a gene; V was cut back by 3 bases and J by 8 bases. The CDR3 sequence: CASSSGTSGGDEQFF. DNA of the CDR3: TGCGCCAGCAGCTCCGGGACTAGCGGGGGGGATGAGCAGTTCTTC.